Listed below are T cell receptor beta chains from one sample, sequenced in a study of cytomegalovirus exposure and HLA in healthy donors. The method was immunoSEQ multiplex PCR; TCRdb's version includes in-frame clones alone and lacks a portion of them. The table lists just over 200,000 clones. Input material: PBMCs. The receptor set was obtained from a girl under 10 years old in good health and CMV-seropositive. Each CDR3 is given with its conserved first and last residue. A D gene is named only where the DNA matches it firmly.

CDR3nt: TGTGCCAGCAGCAAAGAGCCGTTCCACAGGCTTAGCTCTGGAAACACCATATATTTT
CDR3aa: CASSKEPFHRLSSGNTIYF
v_gene: TRBV21-1
j_gene: TRBJ1-3
d_gene: -

CDR3nt: TGTGCCAGCAGTGATAGGACTAGCGGGAGTTGGGGGGCTACAAATGAGCAGTTCTTC
CDR3aa: CASSDRTSGSWGATNEQFF
v_gene: TRBV9
j_gene: TRBJ2-1
d_gene: TRBD2

CDR3nt: TGTGCCAGCAGTTTAGGGGGGATAGGCAATCAGCCCCAGCATTTT
CDR3aa: CASSLGGIGNQPQHF
v_gene: TRBV27
j_gene: TRBJ1-5
d_gene: -

CDR3nt: TGTGCCAGCACCGGGACTAGCGGGAGGGCCTCCAATGAGCAGTTCTTC
CDR3aa: CASTGTSGRASNEQFF
v_gene: TRBV14
j_gene: TRBJ2-1
d_gene: TRBD2

CDR3nt: TGTGCCAGCAGCTTGGGGGCATCAGGGGGCCCCAACTATGGCTACACCTTC
CDR3aa: CASSLGASGGPNYGYTF
v_gene: TRBV5-6
j_gene: TRBJ1-2
d_gene: TRBD1

CDR3nt: TGTGCCAGCAGTCATAGCGGGTTGGGGGCCGATACGCAGTATTTT
CDR3aa: CASSHSGLGADTQYF
v_gene: TRBV28
j_gene: TRBJ2-3
d_gene: -

CDR3nt: TGCGCCAGCAGTGAGTCGAGGACAGGGTACCTCTATGGCTACACCTTC
CDR3aa: CASSESRTGYLYGYTF
v_gene: TRBV10-2
j_gene: TRBJ1-2
d_gene: TRBD1

CDR3nt: TGTGCCAGCAGCTTGCCAGGGCGGAGTATCTATGGCTACACCTTC
CDR3aa: CASSLPGRSIYGYTF
v_gene: TRBV5-4
j_gene: TRBJ1-2
d_gene: -

CDR3nt: TGTGCCAGCACCCCCCCAGGGGTAAACACTGAAGCTTTCTTT
CDR3aa: CASTPPGVNTEAFF
v_gene: TRBV7-9
j_gene: TRBJ1-1
d_gene: -

CDR3nt: TGTGCCAGCAGGCCGGTGGAGTATGGCTACACCTTC
CDR3aa: CASRPVEYGYTF
v_gene: TRBV28
j_gene: TRBJ1-2
d_gene: -

CDR3nt: TGTGCCAGCAGTTTATCCTCCGAGCAGTACTTC
CDR3aa: CASSLSSEQYF
v_gene: TRBV28
j_gene: TRBJ2-7
d_gene: -

CDR3nt: TGTGCCAGTACCCCAGGTCCGGACAGGGGTAAGGCTGGGGCCAACGTCCTGACTTTC
CDR3aa: CASTPGPDRGKAGANVLTF
v_gene: TRBV19
j_gene: TRBJ2-6
d_gene: TRBD1

CDR3nt: TGTGCCAGCAGTGAACACAGTTTGAACACTGAAGCTTTCTTT
CDR3aa: CASSEHSLNTEAFF
v_gene: TRBV2
j_gene: TRBJ1-1
d_gene: -

CDR3nt: TGTGCCAGTCGTCTCACCGGGGAGCTGTTTTTT
CDR3aa: CASRLTGELFF
v_gene: TRBV2
j_gene: TRBJ2-2
d_gene: -

CDR3nt: TGTGCCAGTAAATTAACGAGCACCGGGGAGCTGTTTTTT
CDR3aa: CASKLTSTGELFF
v_gene: TRBV19
j_gene: TRBJ2-2
d_gene: -

CDR3nt: TGTGCCAGCGGGGCTGGGGGCTGGGAGACCCAGTACTTC
CDR3aa: CASGAGGWETQYF
v_gene: TRBV6-1
j_gene: TRBJ2-5
d_gene: -

CDR3nt: TGTGCCAGCAGCTCATCCAGCGGGGCCCCACACGAGCAGTACTTC
CDR3aa: CASSSSSGAPHEQYF
v_gene: TRBV9
j_gene: TRBJ2-7
d_gene: TRBD2

CDR3nt: TGTGCCAGCAGTGCAGCCATTAGCACAGATACGCAGTATTTT
CDR3aa: CASSAAISTDTQYF
v_gene: TRBV6-1
j_gene: TRBJ2-3
d_gene: -

CDR3nt: TGTGCCAGCAGCAGCCAGGGGAACTATGGCTACACCTTC
CDR3aa: CASSSQGNYGYTF
v_gene: TRBV6-5
j_gene: TRBJ1-2
d_gene: -

CDR3nt: TGTGCCAGCAGTTCCCCTAGCACAGATACGCAGTATTTT
CDR3aa: CASSSPSTDTQYF
v_gene: TRBV27
j_gene: TRBJ2-3
d_gene: -

CDR3nt: TGTGCCACCAGCAGAGATCTGGAGGGGCGTGGGCAGCCCCAGCATTTT
CDR3aa: CATSRDLEGRGQPQHF
v_gene: TRBV15
j_gene: TRBJ1-5
d_gene: -

CDR3nt: TGTGCCAGCAGTTACCTCCTGAGCTCCTACGAGCAGTACTTC
CDR3aa: CASSYLLSSYEQYF
v_gene: TRBV6-6
j_gene: TRBJ2-7
d_gene: -

CDR3nt: TGTGCCAGCAAGCAGGGCAGTCCCACTGAAGCTTTCTTT
CDR3aa: CASKQGSPTEAFF
v_gene: TRBV27
j_gene: TRBJ1-1
d_gene: -

CDR3nt: TGTGCCAGCAGCTTGGTTGCTAGCGGGATCGTTAGTAACGAGCAGTACTTC
CDR3aa: CASSLVASGIVSNEQYF
v_gene: TRBV5-4
j_gene: TRBJ2-7
d_gene: TRBD2

CDR3nt: TGTGCCAGCAAGAGCAAAGCGAACACCGGGGAGCTGTTTTTT
CDR3aa: CASKSKANTGELFF
v_gene: TRBV7-6
j_gene: TRBJ2-2
d_gene: -

CDR3nt: TGCGCCAGCAGCCGTCAACAGGGGGACGATCCTACGCAGTATTTT
CDR3aa: CASSRQQGDDPTQYF
v_gene: TRBV5-1
j_gene: TRBJ2-3
d_gene: TRBD1

CDR3nt: TGTGCCAGCAGTTACCCTTCTTTTACAGGGAACTATGGCTACACCTTC
CDR3aa: CASSYPSFTGNYGYTF
v_gene: TRBV28
j_gene: TRBJ1-2
d_gene: -

CDR3nt: TGTGCCAGCAGTGTTCTGCGGAGATACACCGGGGAGCTGTTTTTT
CDR3aa: CASSVLRRYTGELFF
v_gene: TRBV6-1
j_gene: TRBJ2-2
d_gene: -

CDR3nt: TGCGCCAGCGCCCCCACTAGTGCCCCAGATACGCAGTATTTT
CDR3aa: CASAPTSAPDTQYF
v_gene: TRBV5-1
j_gene: TRBJ2-3
d_gene: -

CDR3nt: TGTGCCAGCAGCGTACTAGCGGGAGGAGTTACAGATACGCAGTATTTT
CDR3aa: CASSVLAGGVTDTQYF
v_gene: TRBV7-2
j_gene: TRBJ2-3
d_gene: TRBD2

CDR3nt: TGTGCTAGTGGTTTGGCATTAAAGACCGGGACTAGCGGTGACACAGATACGCAGTATTTT
CDR3aa: CASGLALKTGTSGDTDTQYF
v_gene: TRBV12-5
j_gene: TRBJ2-3
d_gene: TRBD2

CDR3nt: TGTGCCAGCCTACCGCAAGGGACAGGGGGCATGGCTTTCTTT
CDR3aa: CASLPQGTGGMAFF
v_gene: TRBV28
j_gene: TRBJ1-1
d_gene: TRBD1

CDR3nt: TGTGCCAGCAGCGCGGGGAGCACCTACGAGCAGTACTTC
CDR3aa: CASSAGSTYEQYF
v_gene: TRBV7-8
j_gene: TRBJ2-7
d_gene: -

CDR3nt: TGTGCCAGCAGCGTATCTGGGACTAGCGTAGCCGATACGCAGTATTTT
CDR3aa: CASSVSGTSVADTQYF
v_gene: TRBV9
j_gene: TRBJ2-3
d_gene: TRBD2

CDR3nt: TGTGCCAGCAGGTCTCCTAGCGGAAGTACCGGGGAGCTGTTTTTT
CDR3aa: CASRSPSGSTGELFF
v_gene: TRBV2
j_gene: TRBJ2-2
d_gene: TRBD2

CDR3nt: TGTGCCATCGGGACAGTGAACACTGAAGCTTTCTTT
CDR3aa: CAIGTVNTEAFF
v_gene: TRBV10-3
j_gene: TRBJ1-1
d_gene: TRBD1

CDR3nt: TGTGCCAGTAGCTTGTCCGGGACAGGGGTTGAAAAACTGTTTTTT
CDR3aa: CASSLSGTGVEKLFF
v_gene: TRBV19
j_gene: TRBJ1-4
d_gene: TRBD1

CDR3nt: TGTGCCAGCTATTCTAGCGGGTCGAACACCGGGGAGCTGTTTTTT
CDR3aa: CASYSSGSNTGELFF
v_gene: TRBV2
j_gene: TRBJ2-2
d_gene: TRBD2

CDR3nt: TGTGCCAGCAGTGAGGGGCAGGGAGGGACCGGGGAGCTGTTTTTT
CDR3aa: CASSEGQGGTGELFF
v_gene: TRBV2
j_gene: TRBJ2-2
d_gene: TRBD2

CDR3nt: TGTGCCAGCAGCTTAGCTCCGGGACAGGGCTATGGCTACACCTTC
CDR3aa: CASSLAPGQGYGYTF
v_gene: TRBV7-3
j_gene: TRBJ1-2
d_gene: TRBD1

CDR3nt: TGTGCCAGCAGCTTTACAGGGAATACTGAAGCTTTCTTT
CDR3aa: CASSFTGNTEAFF
v_gene: TRBV11-2
j_gene: TRBJ1-1
d_gene: -

CDR3nt: TGTGCCAGCAGCGAGTCCGGGACTATGATGGATGAGCAGTTCTTC
CDR3aa: CASSESGTMMDEQFF
v_gene: TRBV7-9
j_gene: TRBJ2-1
d_gene: TRBD2

CDR3nt: TGTGCCAGCAGCCATCTTCGGACAGGGACCTCGGGCTACACCTTC
CDR3aa: CASSHLRTGTSGYTF
v_gene: TRBV14
j_gene: TRBJ1-2
d_gene: TRBD1

CDR3nt: TGTGCCAGCAGTTTACCTACGTGGACAGAGATGAACACTGAAGCTTTCTTT
CDR3aa: CASSLPTWTEMNTEAFF
v_gene: TRBV28
j_gene: TRBJ1-1
d_gene: -

CDR3nt: TGTGCCAGCAGTGAACCCCGGGACAGTTATAGCAATCAGCCCCAGCATTTT
CDR3aa: CASSEPRDSYSNQPQHF
v_gene: TRBV2
j_gene: TRBJ1-5
d_gene: TRBD1

CDR3nt: TGTGCCAGCAGCGGCGGAGCCCAGTCCCACGAGCAGTACTTC
CDR3aa: CASSGGAQSHEQYF
v_gene: TRBV9
j_gene: TRBJ2-7
d_gene: -

CDR3nt: TGTGCCAGCAGTTTAGATAGCTCCTACAATGAGCAGTTCTTC
CDR3aa: CASSLDSSYNEQFF
v_gene: TRBV6-5
j_gene: TRBJ2-1
d_gene: -

CDR3nt: TGTGCCAGCAGCTTCCCTAGCACAGATACGCAGTATTTT
CDR3aa: CASSFPSTDTQYF
v_gene: TRBV5-4
j_gene: TRBJ2-3
d_gene: -

CDR3nt: TGCGCCAGCAGCAAAGGACAGTTATATGAAGCTTTCTTT
CDR3aa: CASSKGQLYEAFF
v_gene: TRBV10-1
j_gene: TRBJ1-1
d_gene: -

CDR3nt: TGTGCCACCAGCTTGGGAACAGGAGCCTACTATGGCTACACCTTC
CDR3aa: CATSLGTGAYYGYTF
v_gene: TRBV15
j_gene: TRBJ1-2
d_gene: -